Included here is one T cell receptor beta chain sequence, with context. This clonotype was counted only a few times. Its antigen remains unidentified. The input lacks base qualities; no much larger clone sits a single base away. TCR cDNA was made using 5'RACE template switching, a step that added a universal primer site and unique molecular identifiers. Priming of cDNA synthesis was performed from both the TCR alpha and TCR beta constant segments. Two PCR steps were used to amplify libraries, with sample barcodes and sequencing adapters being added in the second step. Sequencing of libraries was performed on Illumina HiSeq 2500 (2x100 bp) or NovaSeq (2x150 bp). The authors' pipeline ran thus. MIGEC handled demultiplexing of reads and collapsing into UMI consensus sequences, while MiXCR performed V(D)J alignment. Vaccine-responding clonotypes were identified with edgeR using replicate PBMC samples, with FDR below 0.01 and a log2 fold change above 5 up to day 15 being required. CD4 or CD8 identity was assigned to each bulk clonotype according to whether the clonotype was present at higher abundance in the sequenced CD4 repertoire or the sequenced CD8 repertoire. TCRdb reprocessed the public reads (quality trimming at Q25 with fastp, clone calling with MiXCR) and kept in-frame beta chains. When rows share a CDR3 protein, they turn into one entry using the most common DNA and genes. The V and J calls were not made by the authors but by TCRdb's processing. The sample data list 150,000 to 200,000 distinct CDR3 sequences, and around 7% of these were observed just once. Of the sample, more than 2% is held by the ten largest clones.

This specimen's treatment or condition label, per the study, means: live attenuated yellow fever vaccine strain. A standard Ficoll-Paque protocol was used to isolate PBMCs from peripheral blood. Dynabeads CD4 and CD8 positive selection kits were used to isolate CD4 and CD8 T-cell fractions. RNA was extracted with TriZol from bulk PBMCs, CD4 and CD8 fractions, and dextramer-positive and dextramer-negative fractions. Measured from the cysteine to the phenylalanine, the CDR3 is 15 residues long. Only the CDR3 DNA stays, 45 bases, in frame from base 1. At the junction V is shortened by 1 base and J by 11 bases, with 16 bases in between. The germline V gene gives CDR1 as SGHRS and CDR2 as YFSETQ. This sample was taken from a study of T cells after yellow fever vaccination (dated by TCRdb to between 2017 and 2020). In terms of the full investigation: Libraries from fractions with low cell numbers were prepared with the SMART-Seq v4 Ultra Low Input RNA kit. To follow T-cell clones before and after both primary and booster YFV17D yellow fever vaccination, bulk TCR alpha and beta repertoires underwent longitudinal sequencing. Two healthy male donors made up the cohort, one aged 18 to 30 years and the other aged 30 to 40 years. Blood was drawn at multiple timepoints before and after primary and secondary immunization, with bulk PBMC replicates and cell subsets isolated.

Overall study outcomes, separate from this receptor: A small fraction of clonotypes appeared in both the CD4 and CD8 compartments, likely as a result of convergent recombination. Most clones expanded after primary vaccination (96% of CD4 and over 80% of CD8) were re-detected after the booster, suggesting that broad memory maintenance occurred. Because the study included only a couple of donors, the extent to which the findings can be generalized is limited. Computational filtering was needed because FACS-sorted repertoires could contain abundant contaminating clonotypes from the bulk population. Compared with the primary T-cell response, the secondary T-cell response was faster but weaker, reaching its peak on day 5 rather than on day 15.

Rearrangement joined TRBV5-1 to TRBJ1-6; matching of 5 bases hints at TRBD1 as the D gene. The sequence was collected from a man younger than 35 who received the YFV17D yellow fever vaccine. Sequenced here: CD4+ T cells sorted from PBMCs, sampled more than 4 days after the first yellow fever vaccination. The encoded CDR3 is CASSLLQELRTPLHF. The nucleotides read TGCGCCAGCAGCTTGTTACAGGAACTTAGGACACCCCTCCACTTT. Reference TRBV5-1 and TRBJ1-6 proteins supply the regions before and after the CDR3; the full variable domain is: KAGVTQTPRYLIKTRGQQVTLSCSPISGHRSVSWYQQTPGQGLQFLFEYFSETQRNKGNFPGRFSGRQFSNSRSEMNVSTLELGDSALYLCASSLLQELRTPLHFGNGTRLTVT.